This TCR beta chain was sequenced for a study of blood T cell repertoires in COVID-19. This table comes from immunoSEQ multiplex PCR, and its TCRdb copy is limited to in-frame clones, with some not included. The sample includes 60,000 to 85,000 clones, roughly nine tenths of them seen just once. Patients at the Seattle site were enrolled during active infection and followed longitudinally. The CDR3 runs 13 residues. Germline V lookup: CDR1 SQVTM, CDR2 ANQGSEA. Between the trimmed V and J ends, which lost 6 bases and 1 base, there was a span of 10 bases. Sequenced material: peripheral blood. J is TRBJ1-5 and V is TRBV29-1; maybe TRBD1 (5 bases). The source of this sequence is a woman aged 45-65 years with COVID-19, enrolled during active disease. The CDR3 coding sequence is TGCAGCGTGGGACTATCAAGCAATCAGCCCCAGCATTTT. Its protein product is CSVGLSSNQPQHF. The full variable domain, completed using reference TRBV29-1 and TRBJ1-5, is SAVISQKPSRDICQRGTSLTIQCQVDSQVTMMFWYRQQPGQSLTLIATANQGSEATYESGFVIDKFPISRPNLTFSTLTVSNMSPEDSSIYLCSVGLSSNQPQHFGDGTRLSIL.